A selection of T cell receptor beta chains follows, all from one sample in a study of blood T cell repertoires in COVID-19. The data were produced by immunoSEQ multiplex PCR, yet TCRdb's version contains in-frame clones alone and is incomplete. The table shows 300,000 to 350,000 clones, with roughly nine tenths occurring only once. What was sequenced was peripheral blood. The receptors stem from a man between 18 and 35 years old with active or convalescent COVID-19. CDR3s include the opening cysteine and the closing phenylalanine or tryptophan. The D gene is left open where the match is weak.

DNA: TGTGCCAGCAGCCCTTTCGGGGTAGCAAACACCATATATTTT; CDR3: CASSPFGVANTIYF; J: TRBJ1-3; length: 14; V: TRBV7-8; D: NA
DNA: TGTGCCAGTAGTATGACTAGCGGGAGTACAGATACGCAGTATTTT; CDR3: CASSMTSGSTDTQYF; J: TRBJ2-3; length: 15; V: TRBV19; D: TRBD2
DNA: TGTGCCAGCAGCTTAGGTCGGGGACAGTGGTACCAAGAGACCCAGTACTTC; CDR3: CASSLGRGQWYQETQYF; J: TRBJ2-5; length: 17; V: TRBV11-2; D: TRBD1
DNA: TGTGCCAGCAGGTACGGCCCCTGGAACACTGAAGCTTTCTTT; CDR3: CASRYGPWNTEAFF; J: TRBJ1-1; length: 14; V: TRBV6-5; D: NA
DNA: TGTGCCAGCAGTTACTCGATTGCGGCAGGGGTTTCACCCCTCCACTTT; CDR3: CASSYSIAAGVSPLHF; J: TRBJ1-6; length: 16; V: TRBV6-5; D: NA
DNA: TGTGCCAGCAGCCAAGTCCTTCCAAAACCTGGGACTAGCGGGAGCTACGAGCAGTACTTC; CDR3: CASSQVLPKPGTSGSYEQYF; J: TRBJ2-7; length: 20; V: TRBV3-1/TRBV3-2; D: TRBD2
DNA: TGTGCCAGCAGCAAAGTTTCCCAGGCTAACTATGGCTACACCTTC; CDR3: CASSKVSQANYGYTF; J: TRBJ1-2; length: 15; V: TRBV21-1; D: NA
DNA: TGCGCCAGCAGCTGGACAGAAGGAACTGAAGCTTTCTTT; CDR3: CASSWTEGTEAFF; J: TRBJ1-1; length: 13; V: TRBV5-1; D: NA
DNA: TGTGCCAGCAGTCAATCCGGGACTAGATGGCGGGAAAAACTGTTTTTT; CDR3: CASSQSGTRWREKLFF; J: TRBJ1-4; length: 16; V: TRBV27; D: NA
DNA: TGTGCCAGCAGAGCCCCCGGGAAGACTCACGAGCAGTACTTC; CDR3: CASRAPGKTHEQYF; J: TRBJ2-7; length: 14; V: TRBV28; D: NA
DNA: TGCGCCAGCAGTTATCGACAGGGTGGTAACTATGGCTACACCTTC; CDR3: CASSYRQGGNYGYTF; J: TRBJ1-2; length: 15; V: TRBV5-1; D: TRBD1
DNA: TGTGCCAGCAGCTTAGTAGTCACAGGCACAGATACGCAGTATTTT; CDR3: CASSLVVTGTDTQYF; J: TRBJ2-3; length: 15; V: TRBV7-9; D: NA
DNA: TGTGCCAGCAGCCTGGGGACAGACGGCTACGAGCAGTACTTC; CDR3: CASSLGTDGYEQYF; J: TRBJ2-7; length: 14; V: TRBV5-4; D: TRBD1
DNA: TGTGCCAGCAGTTTATACAGGGACGAGCAGTACTTC; CDR3: CASSLYRDEQYF; J: TRBJ2-7; length: 12; V: TRBV28; D: NA
DNA: TGTGCCAGCAGCCGAGGGTATGTGGATTCACCCCTCCACTTT; CDR3: CASSRGYVDSPLHF; J: TRBJ1-6; length: 14; V: TRBV27; D: NA
DNA: TGCGCCAGCAGCTGGACAGGGCAAGGTGAGCAGTTCTTC; CDR3: CASSWTGQGEQFF; J: TRBJ2-1; length: 13; V: TRBV5-1; D: TRBD1
DNA: TGTGCCAGCAGCTCTTGGGACAGGGATCAAAATGAGCAGTTCTTC; CDR3: CASSSWDRDQNEQFF; J: TRBJ2-1; length: 15; V: TRBV7-2; D: TRBD1
DNA: TGCGCCAGCAGCCTGGGAGCCCAAGAGACCCAGTACTTC; CDR3: CASSLGAQETQYF; J: TRBJ2-5; length: 13; V: TRBV5-1; D: NA
DNA: TGTGCCAGCAGCTTGGAGGTAGCGGGCCCTCGACATGAGCAGTTCTTC; CDR3: CASSLEVAGPRHEQFF; J: TRBJ2-1; length: 16; V: TRBV5-6; D: TRBD2
DNA: TGTGCCATCAAAACCCCGGGGGGCCGAGGAAACAATGAGCAGTTCTTC; CDR3: CAIKTPGGRGNNEQFF; J: TRBJ2-1; length: 16; V: TRBV25-1; D: NA
DNA: TGTGCCAGCAGCTTAGGCGGGACAGTGAACACCGGGGAGCTGTTTTTT; CDR3: CASSLGGTVNTGELFF; J: TRBJ2-2; length: 16; V: TRBV7-8; D: NA
DNA: TGTGCCAGCAGCCAAGACGCCAGTAGCAATCAGCCCCAGCATTTT; CDR3: CASSQDASSNQPQHF; J: TRBJ1-5; length: 15; V: TRBV3-1/TRBV3-2; D: NA
DNA: TGTGCCAGCAGTTCACAGGGTACGGGAAACACCATATATTTT; CDR3: CASSSQGTGNTIYF; J: TRBJ1-3; length: 14; V: TRBV6-5; D: NA
DNA: TGTGCCAGCAGTGAAGCGCTAGGGTTGATCCGGGGACTAGCGGGGTTC; CDR3: CASSEALGLIRGLAGF; J: TRBJ2-7; length: 16; V: TRBV6-1; D: TRBD2
DNA: TGTGCCAGCAGCGCGGTTGACAGGGGTGGCAATCAGCCCCAGCATTTT; CDR3: CASSAVDRGGNQPQHF; J: TRBJ1-5; length: 16; V: TRBV7-9; D: TRBD1
DNA: TGCAGCGTTGGGGGGCGTTCCTACGAGCAGTACTTC; CDR3: CSVGGRSYEQYF; J: TRBJ2-7; length: 12; V: TRBV29-1; D: NA
DNA: TGTGCCAGCAGTGAAAACAGGTGGCACAATTCACCCCTCCACTTT; CDR3: CASSENRWHNSPLHF; J: TRBJ1-6; length: 15; V: TRBV6-1; D: NA
DNA: TGTGCCAGCTCGCGGACAGGCAATCAGCCCCAGCATTTT; CDR3: CASSRTGNQPQHF; J: TRBJ1-5; length: 13; V: TRBV18; D: NA
DNA: TGTGCCAGCAGCTTAGAAGGGTGGCGGGTGTATGGTTTGGCCAAAAACATTCAGTACTTC; CDR3: CASSLEGWRVYGLAKNIQYF; J: TRBJ2-4; length: 20; V: TRBV11-2; D: NA
DNA: TGTGCCAGCAGCCAAGCAACACGGGCAGGGACCTACGAGCAGTACTTC; CDR3: CASSQATRAGTYEQYF; J: TRBJ2-7; length: 16; V: TRBV4-2; D: NA
DNA: TGTGCCACCAGCAGAGGTCTGGCGGGGGGTAAAACCTACGAGCAGTACTTC; CDR3: CATSRGLAGGKTYEQYF; J: TRBJ2-7; length: 17; V: TRBV15; D: TRBD2
DNA: TGCGCCAGCAGCTCCCCCCAGGGTCTCACCGGGGAGCTGTTTTTT; CDR3: CASSSPQGLTGELFF; J: TRBJ2-2; length: 15; V: TRBV5-1; D: NA
DNA: TGTGCCAGCAGCGCACAGGGGGCGGCCTACGAGCAGTACTTC; CDR3: CASSAQGAAYEQYF; J: TRBJ2-7; length: 14; V: TRBV9; D: TRBD1
DNA: TGTGCCAGCAGCTTCCCAGACAGGGGTGAGACCCAGTACTTC; CDR3: CASSFPDRGETQYF; J: TRBJ2-5; length: 14; V: TRBV5-5; D: TRBD1
DNA: TGTGCCAGCTCAAGCTCCGGGACAGCCGGGAATCAGCCCCAGCATTTT; CDR3: CASSSSGTAGNQPQHF; J: TRBJ1-5; length: 16; V: TRBV18; D: TRBD1
DNA: TGTGCCAGCTCACCAAGCGGGGCCTACAATGAGCAGTTCTTC; CDR3: CASSPSGAYNEQFF; J: TRBJ2-1; length: 14; V: TRBV18; D: TRBD2
DNA: TGTGCCAGCAGTCCTAGCTTTGGGGACAGGGGGCTGGGGACTGAAGCTTTCTTT; CDR3: CASSPSFGDRGLGTEAFF; J: TRBJ1-1; length: 18; V: TRBV27; D: TRBD1
DNA: TGTGCCAGCAGTTACACCCTCCAGAACTCTGGAAACACCATATATTTT; CDR3: CASSYTLQNSGNTIYF; J: TRBJ1-3; length: 16; V: TRBV6-5; D: NA
DNA: TGTGCCAGTAGTCGAATGGGAGAACTGTTTTTT; CDR3: CASSRMGELFF; J: TRBJ1-4; length: 11; V: TRBV19; D: NA
DNA: TGTGCCAGTAGAGACCGATACAGGGTAACTGGTAATTCACCCCTCCACTTT; CDR3: CASRDRYRVTGNSPLHF; J: TRBJ1-6; length: 17; V: TRBV19; D: NA
DNA: TGTGCCAGCAGCTTGGTCAGCGGGAGGTTTTCCTACGAGCAGTACTTC; CDR3: CASSLVSGRFSYEQYF; J: TRBJ2-7; length: 16; V: TRBV5-4; D: TRBD2
DNA: TGTGCCAGCTCACCGGGAGTAGAGACCCAGTACTTC; CDR3: CASSPGVETQYF; J: TRBJ2-5; length: 12; V: TRBV18; D: NA